What follows are 22 T cell receptor beta chains derived from one specimen sequenced in a study of blood T cell repertoires in COVID-19. Produced via immunoSEQ multiplex PCR; TCRdb's table is partial and in-frame only. This table has more than 200,000 clones, nearly 90% appearing once. Sequences were obtained from PBMCs or T cells enriched from blood (not recorded which). These receptors all stem from a woman aged 25 to 39 with acute COVID-19.

This chain links TRBV7-6 with TRBJ2-1; a weak D match, TRBD2 (6 bases). Per the germline V gene, CDR1 is SGHVS and CDR2 is FNYEAQ. Trimming shortened V by 1 base and J by 0 bases, and 13 bases separated the two germline ends. CDR3 length: 17 amino acids. The DNA of the CDR3 is TGTGCCAGCAGCTTAGTGGTCGGCGGGGCCTCCTACAATGAGCAGTTCTTC. Translating it yields CASSLVVGGASYNEQFF.

This clone was observed a few times. The chain employs TRBV5-5 and TRBJ1-1; D possibly corresponds to TRBD1 (6 bases). V was shortened by 4 bases and J by 0 bases, with 7 bases between the two germline ends. CDR3 length: 13 amino acids. The germline CDR1 and CDR2 sequences are SGHKS and YYEKEE (reference sequence). CDR3: CASSGQMNTEAFF. CDR3 nucleotides: TGTGCCAGCAGCGGACAGATGAACACTGAAGCTTTCTTT.

The rearrangement joins TRBV10-2 to TRBJ2-1; D is undetermined. V was clipped by 2 bases and J by 10 bases, with 6 bases between them. The CDR3 sequence is 11 residues long. Germline loops: CDR1 WSHSY, CDR2 SAAADI. CDR3 in DNA: TGCGCCAGCAGTGAGGTGAGGGAGCAGTTCTTC. It translates to CASSEVREQFF.

The chain is built from TRBV29-1 and TRBJ2-1; a possible D gene is TRBD1 (6 bases). Germline CDR1 is SQVTM and CDR2 is ANQGSEA. V was clipped by 0 bases and J by 5 bases, with 14 bases between them. The CDR3 runs 15 residues. The CDR3 coding sequence is TGCAGCGTTGAAGAATGGGGACAAGAAGACAATGAGCAGTTCTTC. Its translation: CSVEEWGQEDNEQFF.

V usage is TRBV7-3 and J usage is TRBJ2-3; 9 bases are a match to TRBD2. CDR1 SGHTA and CDR2 FQGTGA come from the germline V gene. J lost 5 bases, V lost 4 bases, and 7 bases had no gene match. CDR3 size: 15 residues. The CDR3 nucleotides read TGTGCCAGCAGCTCAGGACTAGCGAGGAAAGATACGCAGTATTTT. Encoded protein: CASSSGLARKDTQYF.

The chain joins TRBV20-1 to TRBJ2-7, with D perhaps TRBD2 (5 bases). Germline CDR1 DFQATT, CDR2 SNEGSKA (reference sequence). CDR3 length: 13 residues. The ends were cut back, 3 bases at V and 0 bases at J, with 9 bases in the middle. CDR3 nucleotides: TGCAGTGCTAGTCTGGGGAGCTCCTACGAGCAGTACTTC. This translates into CSASLGSSYEQYF.

The rearrangement links TRBV4-1 to TRBJ1-5; a weak D match, TRBD1 (5 bases). There are 16 residues in the CDR3. Trimming cost V 0 bases and J 1 base, with 10 bases left between them. Germline lookup yields CDR1 MGHRA and CDR2 YSYEKL. CDR3 DNA sequence: TGCGCCAGCAGCCAAGATCCAGGGCGGAGCAATCAGCCCCAGCATTTT. Protein product: CASSQDPGRSNQPQHF.

This chain joins TRBV6-4 and TRBJ2-1, with TRBD2 matching over 9 bases. The germline CDR1 and CDR2 sequences are MRHNA and SNTAGT. After removal of 3 bases from V and 9 bases from J, the junction contained 9 bases not matched to a gene. This CDR3 is built from 15 residues. CDR3 sequence reads: CASSEIAGEGSEQFF. The CDR3 DNA is TGTGCCAGCAGTGAAATAGCGGGGGAGGGTAGTGAGCAGTTCTTC.

The genes are TRBV28 and TRBJ2-7; 8 bases are a match to TRBD1. CDR3 length: 15 amino acids. Per germline, CDR1 MDHEN and CDR2 SYDVKM. V shed 4 bases, J shed 4 bases, and the junction held 9 bases outside the gene matches. CDR3 sequence: CASSWGTGQLYEQYF. CDR3 bases: TGTGCCAGCAGTTGGGGGACAGGACAACTTTACGAGCAGTACTTC.

The rearrangement uses TRBV6-6 and TRBJ1-1; 8 bases map to TRBD1. The CDR3 totals 13 residues. The V gene's germline CDR1 is MNHNY and CDR2 SVGAGI (reference sequence). With 11 bases clipped from V and 2 bases from J, the junction kept 7 bases outside the gene matches. The chain's CDR3 is CAGGQVPNTEAFF. In nucleotides, the CDR3 is TGTGCCGGGGGACAGGTGCCTAACACTGAAGCTTTCTTT.

This chain joins TRBV25-1 and TRBJ1-3; a possible D gene is TRBD1 (6 bases). Trimming shortened V by 0 bases and J by 3 bases, and 18 bases separated the two germline ends. The germline gives CDR1 MGHDK, CDR2 SYGVNS. The CDR3 loop spans 18 amino acids. The CDR3 DNA sequence: TGTGCCAGCAGTGAATATTTAGGGGGACGGACGGTTGGAAACACCATATATTTT. Amino acids: CASSEYLGGRTVGNTIYF. The full variable domain, completed using reference TRBV25-1 and TRBJ1-3, is EADIYQTPRYLVIGTGKKITLECSQTMGHDKMYWYQQDPGMELHLIHYSYGVNSTEKGDLSSESTVSRIRTEHFPLTLESARPSHTSQYLCASSEYLGGRTVGNTIYFGEGSWLTVV.

This chain uses TRBV4-1 with TRBJ1-5; D possibly corresponds to TRBD1 (6 bases). Germline CDR1 is MGHRA and CDR2 is YSYEKL. Trimming shortened V by 0 bases and J by 0 bases, and 12 bases separated the two germline ends. The CDR3 loop spans 17 amino acids. This CDR3 is CASSQDRTDYSNQPQHF. The CDR3 DNA reads as TGCGCCAGCAGCCAAGATCGGACAGATTATAGCAATCAGCCCCAGCATTTT.

This clone was counted between two and nine times. The chain joins TRBV2 to TRBJ2-5; D possibly corresponds to TRBD1 (6 bases). Germline V gives CDR1 SNHLY, CDR2 FYNNEI. The CDR3 sequence is 13 residues long. Trimming removed 5 bases from V and 5 bases from J, with 12 bases in between. The CDR3 sequence is CASSPGTTETQYF. In nucleotides, the CDR3 is TGTGCCAGCAGTCCCGGGACAACGGAGACCCAGTACTTC.

This rearrangement joins TRBV5-1 to TRBJ1-1, with 8 bases lining up with TRBD1. V was clipped by 0 bases and J by 1 base; unmatched bases: 5. The CDR3 loop spans 16 amino acids. The germline V gene has CDR1 SGHRS and CDR2 YFSETQ. The CDR3 sequence: CASSLGIQGENTEAFF. In DNA, the CDR3 is TGCGCCAGCAGCTTGGGCATACAGGGGGAGAACACTGAAGCTTTCTTT. Full variable domain (remainder filled in from reference TRBV5-1 and TRBJ1-1): KAGVTQTPRYLIKTRGQQVTLSCSPISGHRSVSWYQQTPGQGLQFLFEYFSETQRNKGNFPGRFSGRQFSNSRSEMNVSTLELGDSALYLCASSLGIQGENTEAFFGQGTRLTVV.

The rearrangement joins TRBV7-9 to TRBJ1-1; TRBD1 might be the D (5 bases). Germline V CDR1 and CDR2: SEHNR, FQNEAQ (reference sequence). The V end was cut by 4 bases, the J end by 3 bases, with 12 bases between. The CDR3 is 14 residues long. CDR3 DNA: TGTGCCAGCAGCTGGGGCCTAAGGGACACTGAAGCTTTCTTT. It encodes CASSWGLRDTEAFF.

V is TRBV27 and J is TRBJ1-1; 7 bases line up with TRBD1. Germline loops: CDR1 MNHEY, CDR2 SMNVEV (reference sequence). The CDR3 is 14 residues long. Trimming removed 2 bases from V and 4 bases from J; junction bases left unmatched: 4. The CDR3 nucleotides read TGTGCCAGCAGTTTAATAGGGGGCTCCACTGAAGCTTTCTTT. Amino acids: CASSLIGGSTEAFF.

The rearrangement uses TRBV7-3 and TRBJ2-1, with D tentatively TRBD2 (6 bases). The germline CDR1 and CDR2 sequences are SGHTA and FQGTGA. The CDR3 runs 14 residues. V lost 6 bases and J lost 8, with 17 bases in between. The CDR3 sequence: CASRRDSRSDEQFF. Here the CDR3 DNA reads TGTGCCAGCAGACGGGACTCCAGAAGCGATGAGCAGTTCTTC. The full variable domain, with the rest looked up from reference TRBV7-3 and TRBJ2-1, is GAGVSQTPSNKVTEKGKYVELRCDPISGHTALYWYRQSLGQGPEFLIYFQGTGAADDSGLPNDRFFAVRPEGSVSTLKIQRTERGDSAVYLCASRRDSRSDEQFFGPGTRLTVL.

The CDR3 DNA reads as TGCGCCAGCAGCCAAGCAACTCGACAGGGGGCAACGGGTGGAAACACCATATATTTT. The encoded protein is CASSQATRQGATGGNTIYF. The rearrangement joins TRBV4-1 to TRBJ1-3; 10 bases match TRBD1. V lost 1 base to trimming and J lost 3 bases; unmatched junction nucleotides: 12. This CDR3 has 19 amino acids. Germline assignment: CDR1 MGHRA and CDR2 YSYEKL.

Only one count was recorded for this clone. The chain links TRBV2 to TRBJ1-6, with TRBD1 identical over 7 bases. Germline V CDR1 and CDR2: SNHLY, FYNNEI. CDR3 length: 15 residues. V was clipped by 4 bases and J by 4 bases; unmatched bases: 4. In nucleotides, the CDR3 is TGTGCCAGCAGTGGGGGGACAGAATATAATTCACCCCTCCACTTT. Translation gives CASSGGTEYNSPLHF.

The chain is built from TRBV7-9 and TRBJ1-4; TRBD1 is a possible D gene (5 bases). Germline V lookup: CDR1 SEHNR, CDR2 FQNEAQ (reference sequence). Deletions cut 3 bases from V and 8 bases from J, with 10 bases between. CDR3 length: 13 amino acids. The CDR3 region has the DNA TGTGCCAGCAGCTTTGGGGCTGGGGAAAAACTGTTTTTT. Protein sequence: CASSFGAGEKLFF. Using reference TRBV7-9 and TRBJ1-4 for the parts outside the CDR3, the full variable domain is DTGVSQNPRHKITKRGQNVTFRCDPISEHNRLYWYRQTLGQGPEFLTYFQNEAQLEKSRLLSDRFSAERPKGSFSTLEIQRTEQGDSAMYLCASSFGAGEKLFFGSGTQLSVL.

V usage is TRBV7-9 and J usage is TRBJ1-6; D not resolved. Trimming took off 4 bases at V and 5 bases at J, with 12 bases between the two ends. The germline CDR1 and CDR2 sequences are SEHNR and FQNEAQ (reference sequence). This CDR3 has 15 amino acids. The CDR3 nucleotides read TGTGCCAGCAGCTCGGGAGGCCTAAATAATTCACCCCTCCACTTT. This gives the protein CASSSGGLNNSPLHF.

The CDR3 region is CASSLARVQETQYF. The CDR3 DNA follows: TGTGCCAGCAGCTTAGCCCGGGTACAAGAGACCCAGTACTTC. This chain links TRBV7-9 with TRBJ2-5; D is unresolved. V lost 0 bases and J 2 bases, leaving 7 bases between the germline ends. The length of the CDR3 is 14 residues. Looked up from germline, CDR1 is SEHNR and CDR2 is FQNEAQ (reference sequence).